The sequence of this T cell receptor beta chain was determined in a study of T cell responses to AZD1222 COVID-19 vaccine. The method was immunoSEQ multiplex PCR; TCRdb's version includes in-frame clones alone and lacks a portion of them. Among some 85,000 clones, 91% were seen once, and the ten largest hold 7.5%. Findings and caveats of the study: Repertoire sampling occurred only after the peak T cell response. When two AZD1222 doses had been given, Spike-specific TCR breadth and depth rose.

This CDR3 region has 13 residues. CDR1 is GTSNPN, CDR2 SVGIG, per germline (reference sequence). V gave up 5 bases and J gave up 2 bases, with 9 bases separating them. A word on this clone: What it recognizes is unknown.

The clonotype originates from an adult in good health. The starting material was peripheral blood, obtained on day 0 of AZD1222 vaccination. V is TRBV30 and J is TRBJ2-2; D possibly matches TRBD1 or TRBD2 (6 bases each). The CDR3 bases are TGTGCCTGGGCGGGACAAAACACCGGGGAGCTGTTTTTT. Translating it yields CAWAGQNTGELFF.